This T cell receptor (beta chain) was recorded in a study of blood T cell repertoires in COVID-19. Trimming at V came to 3 bases and at J to 5 bases, leaving 4 bases not matched to a gene. Germline assignment: CDR1 SGHTA and CDR2 FQGNSA. CDR3 size: 13 residues. Clones were read by immunoSEQ multiplex PCR, and TCRdb kept only the in-frame ones, dropping some. This sample has roughly 110,000 clones; just over 90% occur once, and the top ten carry 1% to 1.5%. The rearrangement joins TRBV7-2 to TRBJ2-7, with 7 bases fitting TRBD1. The receptor comes from a woman aged 25 to 39 with acute or convalescent COVID-19. Sequencing was performed on peripheral blood. The CDR3 region has the DNA TGTGCCAGCAGCTTGACAGGGTCCCACGAGCAGTACTTC. Its translation is CASSLTGSHEQYF. The whole variable domain, remainder taken from reference TRBV7-2 and TRBJ2-7, is GAGVSQSPSNKVTEKGKDVELRCDPISGHTALYWYRQSLGQGLEFLIYFQGNSAPDKSGLPSDRFSAERTGGSVSTLTIQRTQQEDSAVYLCASSLTGSHEQYFGPGTRLTVT.